This T cell receptor (beta chain) appears in the sequencing data of a study of T cell repertoires in cytomegalovirus infection. Study-wide background: TCR beta signatures that were public indicated CMV infection and matching HLA type. Study-level points and caveats: Identification of carriers of CMV plus the relevant HLA was achieved through cumulative public TCR beta family frequency. There were HLA-C-restricted CMV-specific TCR beta clonotypes dominating the ex vivo response.

Germline CDR1 is MNHEY and CDR2 is SVGAGI. The V and J ends lost 2 bases and 3 bases, in that order; junction bases with no gene match: 13. This CDR3 comprises 19 residues. A remark on this clonotype: The antigen is undetermined.

One entry per CDR3 protein, called by TCRdb with MiXCR from the reads. The repertoire holds 250,000 or so distinct CDR3 sequences, approximately 15% seen once, with around 43% in the top ten. The receptor comes from a human donor in good health (CMV status not recorded). Some clones in this sample may be carry-over from other donors' samples. The chain combines TRBV6-5 with TRBJ1-2, with TRBD1 matching 12 bases. The sample taken for sequencing was CD8+ T cells from PBMCs. This chain's CDR3 is CASSYPVPGQGARYYGYTF. CDR3 bases: TGTGCCAGCAGTTACCCTGTTCCGGGACAGGGGGCCCGCTACTATGGCTACACCTTC.